This TCR beta chain is from a study of T-cell reconstitution after alpha-beta-depleted transplantation in children. Preparation of the TCRbeta library involved a method that used unique molecular identifiers. TCRdb recomputed calls from the PCR reads with MiXCR, one row per CDR3 protein. This table holds almost 500,000 distinct CDR3 sequences, roughly an eighth found once. This clonotype was detected many times. The germline CDR1 and CDR2 sequences are MNHEY and SMNVEV (reference sequence). The ends were cut back, 3 bases at V and 1 base at J, with 10 bases in the middle. The CDR3 runs to 15 residues.

The chain links TRBV27 to TRBJ2-1; D could derive from TRBD1 or TRBD2 (5 bases each). The origin of this receptor is a human donor who donated a stem cell graft to a child with combined immunodeficiency. The source material was PBMCs from the stem cell graft donor, sampled from the stem cell graft. The CDR3 DNA reads TGTGCCAGCAGTTTCCGGGACGGATCCTACAATGAGCAGTTCTTC. Amino acid sequence: CASSFRDGSYNEQFF.